The 27 T cell receptor beta chains given below trace back to one sample, sequenced in a study of T cell responses to AZD1222 COVID-19 vaccine. Some clones are missing from TCRdb's copy, which holds only in-frame ones; the method was immunoSEQ multiplex PCR. The table lists about 60,000 clones, around 86% of them singletons, with approximately 16% in the top ten. Sequencing was performed on peripheral blood, taken on day 0 of AZD1222 vaccination. These receptors came from an adult in good health.

The genes are TRBV28 and TRBJ2-7; D not certain. Germline V lookup: CDR1 MDHEN, CDR2 SYDVKM. The CDR3 totals 19 residues. V was cut by 4 bases and J by 0 bases, with 25 bases left in between. The CDR3 sequence: CASSSHYMRKSYSSYEQYF. The CDR3 region has the DNA TGTGCCAGCAGTTCCCACTATATGCGGAAATCTTACAGCTCCTACGAGCAGTACTTC. Full variable domain (remainder filled in from reference TRBV28 and TRBJ2-7): DVKVTQSSRYLVKRTGEKVFLECVQDMDHENMFWYRQDPGLGLRLIYFSYDVKMKEKGDIPEGYSVSREKKERFSLILESASTNQTSMYLCASSSHYMRKSYSSYEQYFGPGTRLTVT.

The gene calls are TRBV27 and TRBJ2-7; tentative D call: TRBD2 (7 bases). Germline CDR1 and CDR2: MNHEY and SMNVEV (reference sequence). Between the trimmed V and J ends, which lost 4 bases and 0 bases, there was a span of 13 bases. CDR3 length equals 15 residues. The CDR3 protein is CASSSSGEGSYEQYF. DNA for the CDR3: TGTGCCAGCAGTTCTTCAGGGGAGGGCTCCTACGAGCAGTACTTC.

The V gene is TRBV7-9, the J gene TRBJ1-5, with D possibly matching TRBD1 (5 bases). This CDR3 has 14 amino acids. Trimming shortened V by 1 base and J by 7 bases, and 11 bases separated the two germline ends. Germline CDR1 SEHNR, CDR2 FQNEAQ (reference sequence). This CDR3 reads CASSLDWGNQPQHF. In nucleotides, the CDR3 is TGTGCCAGCAGCTTAGATTGGGGGAACCAGCCCCAGCATTTT.

This clone occurred once. V and J are TRBV4-2 and TRBJ2-3, with 9 bases lining up with TRBD2. Germline loops: CDR1 LGHNA, CDR2 YNFKEQ. V trimming: 0 bases; J trimming: 2 bases; junction bases outside the gene matches: 6. This CDR3 contains 17 residues. The CDR3 DNA sequence: TGTGCCAGCAGCCAAGATAATAGCGGGAGACTCACAGATACGCAGTATTTT. It encodes CASSQDNSGRLTDTQYF.

The chain is built from TRBV4-2 and TRBJ2-2; 9 nucleotides line up with TRBD2. The CDR3 is made up of 18 amino acids. Germline CDR1 is LGHNA and CDR2 is YNFKEQ. V lost 4 bases to trimming and J lost 5 bases; unmatched junction nucleotides: 14. CDR3 DNA sequence: TGTGCCAGCAGCCCAGGGACCACGCTAGCGGGATTTACCGGGGAGCTGTTTTTT. It codes for CASSPGTTLAGFTGELFF.

Points on this clone: Sequence at one end of the junction differs from germline and may be a read error. The gene calls are TRBV7-7 and TRBJ2-3; D ambiguous. The CDR3 is 13 amino acids. The germline CDR1 and CDR2 sequences are SSHAT and FNYEAQ (reference sequence). The CDR3 is CASSLGPTDTQYF. CDR3 bases: TGTGCTAGCAGCTTAGGGCCCACAGATACGCAGTATTTT.

The V and J genes are TRBV30 and TRBJ1-4; D possibly corresponds to TRBD1 (6 bases). CDR1 GTSNPN and CDR2 SVGIG come from the germline V gene (reference sequence). The ends were cut back, 1 base at V and 12 bases at J, with 12 bases in the middle. CDR3 size: 12 residues. For the CDR3, the DNA is TGTGCCTGGAGTGAGGCAGGGGCAGAACTGTTTTTT. Translation: CAWSEAGAELFF.

The chain links TRBV29-1 to TRBJ2-3; tentative D call: TRBD2 (6 bases). CDR1 is SQVTM, CDR2 ANQGSEA, per germline. Trimming took 4 bases from V and 5 from J, leaving 13 bases between them. This CDR3 contains 13 residues. CDR3 protein: CSVVGGVRDTQYF. In DNA form, the CDR3 reads TGCAGCGTTGTGGGCGGGGTAAGAGATACGCAGTATTTT.

The chain recombines TRBV27 with TRBJ2-7; TRBD1 matches 7 bases. Germline CDR1 and CDR2: MNHEY and SMNVEV (reference sequence). J gave up 4 bases and V 6 bases, and 12 bases lay outside the gene matches. The CDR3 is made up of 15 amino acids. The chain's CDR3 is CASRLRGGVQYEQYF. CDR3 nucleotide sequence: TGTGCCAGCAGATTAAGAGGGGGCGTTCAATACGAGCAGTACTTC.

This sequence joins TRBV11-2 and TRBJ1-1, with a tentative D call TRBD1 (5 bases). V shed 5 bases and J shed 4 bases, with 14 bases lying between them. CDR1 is SGHAT, CDR2 FQNNGV, per germline. CDR3 length: 14 amino acids. For the CDR3, the DNA is TGTGCCAGCAGCCTAGGATGGAGGGGCACTGAAGCTTTCTTT. This gives the protein CASSLGWRGTEAFF.

The V gene is TRBV18, the J gene TRBJ1-1; D uncertain. This CDR3 has 13 residues. CDR1 and CDR2 (germline): KGHSH, LQKENI. Trimming shortened V by 6 bases and J by 1 base, and 9 bases separated the two germline ends. CDR3 sequence reads: CASSASGNTEAFF. As DNA, the CDR3 is TGTGCCAGCTCCGCATCGGGGAACACTGAAGCTTTCTTT.

The rearrangement uses TRBV28 and TRBJ2-7; TRBD2 is a possible D gene (6 bases). The germline V and J ends were trimmed by 5 bases and 4 bases, with 12 bases remaining between them. Per germline, CDR1 MDHEN and CDR2 SYDVKM. CDR3 length: 13 amino acids. CDR3 in amino acids: CASSRGGSYEQYF. The CDR3 nucleotides are TGTGCCAGCAGTCGGGGAGGCAGTTACGAGCAGTACTTC.

The chain is built from TRBV11-2 and TRBJ2-1; 7 bases match TRBD2. CDR3 size: 13 residues. V was pared by 8 bases and J by 8 bases, with 9 bases of the junction left unmatched. CDR1 and CDR2 from the germline V gene are SGHAT and FQNNGV. The CDR3 reads CASAPGGIYEQFF. The CDR3 DNA sequence: TGTGCCAGCGCCCCGGGAGGAATATATGAGCAGTTCTTC.

A single count supports this clone. CDR3: CAIYSDRGMNTEAFF. CDR3 sequence (DNA): TGTGCCATCTACTCCGACAGGGGCATGAACACTGAAGCTTTCTTT. V gene TRBV10-3 combines with J gene TRBJ1-1, with TRBD1 identical over 8 bases. The CDR3 is made up of 15 amino acids. Unmatched junction bases numbered 8, after V lost 8 bases and J lost 0 bases. Germline V gene lookup returns CDR1 ENHRY and CDR2 SYGVKD.

The chain links TRBV6-5 to TRBJ2-7, with TRBD2 as a possible D gene (6 bases). V was clipped by 5 bases and J by 3 bases, with 17 bases between them. Germline lookup yields CDR1 MNHEY and CDR2 SVGAGI. This CDR3 has 15 residues. The CDR3: CASSLMGGSFYEQYF. In DNA form, the CDR3 reads TGTGCCAGCAGTCTAATGGGGGGATCATTCTACGAGCAGTACTTC.

The chain recombines TRBV2 with TRBJ2-7; D is perhaps TRBD1 or TRBD2 (5 bases each). The CDR3 consists of 12 residues. Trimming left V 7 bases short and J 6 bases short, with 13 bases between. Germline values: CDR1 SNHLY, CDR2 FYNNEI. CDR3 protein: CASMYDSGEQYF. The CDR3 DNA sequence: TGTGCCAGCATGTACGACAGCGGCGAGCAGTACTTC.

This clone was detected only a few times. The CDR3: CASSPPGLEGYNEQFF. The CDR3 nucleotides are TGTGCCAGCAGCCCGCCGGGACTAGAAGGATACAATGAGCAGTTCTTC. The V and J genes are TRBV7-2 and TRBJ2-1, with 8 bases aligning to TRBD2. J lost 4 bases, V lost 5 bases, and 10 bases had no gene match. From germline, CDR1 is SGHTA and CDR2 FQGNSA. This CDR3 spans 16 amino acids.

The V gene is TRBV7-2, the J gene TRBJ2-5; no firm D call. Germline V gene sequence: CDR1 SGHTA, CDR2 FQGNSA. The germline V and J ends were trimmed by 5 bases and 4 bases, with 5 bases remaining between them. The CDR3 has 11 amino acids. CDR3 sequence reads: CASSPSETQYF. CDR3 nucleotides: TGTGCCAGCAGCCCTTCAGAGACCCAGTACTTC.

The gene calls are TRBV2 and TRBJ2-1; TRBD2 aligns across 10 bases. The CDR3 has 16 residues. V lost 7 bases, J lost 4 bases, and 10 bases stayed unmatched. CDR1 is SNHLY, CDR2 FYNNEI, per germline. The DNA for the CDR3 is TGTGCCAGCAACCAAGTTCTAGCGGGAGATTACAATGAGCAGTTCTTC. It is translated as CASNQVLAGDYNEQFF.

This clone was seen just once. V usage is TRBV12-3 or TRBV12-4 and J usage is TRBJ1-5; D is ambiguous. The CDR3 runs to 13 residues. The germline V and J ends were trimmed by 6 bases and 0 bases, with 6 bases remaining between them. This CDR3 is CASSQYSNQPQHF. As DNA, the CDR3 is TGTGCCAGCAGCCAGTATAGCAATCAGCCCCAGCATTTT.

The chain links TRBV19 to TRBJ2-5; possibly TRBD1 for D (6 bases). Trimming removed 4 bases from V and 1 base from J, with 10 bases in between. CDR1 and CDR2 (germline): LNHDA, SQIVND (reference sequence). The CDR3 extends over 14 amino acids. For the CDR3, the DNA is TGTGCCAGTAGTAAGGGACAACTCCAAGAGACCCAGTACTTC. It yields the protein CASSKGQLQETQYF.

This sequence joins TRBV19 and TRBJ1-2; 9 nucleotides align to TRBD1. This CDR3 has 15 residues. J gave up 0 bases and V 5 bases, and 4 bases lay outside the gene matches. The V gene's germline CDR1 is LNHDA and CDR2 SQIVND (reference sequence). The CDR3 coding sequence is TGTGCCAGTAGTGTACAGGGGGCGGCTAACTATGGCTACACCTTC. Translating gives CASSVQGAANYGYTF. The complete variable domain, with remaining parts taken from reference TRBV19 and TRBJ1-2, reads DGGITQSPKYLFRKEGQNVTLSCEQNLNHDAMYWYRQDPGQGLRLIYYSQIVNDFQKGDIAEGYSVSREKKESFPLTVTSAQKNPTAFYLCASSVQGAANYGYTFGSGTRLTVV.

With regard to this clone: Other nucleotide sequences in the sample specify the same CDR3. The V call is TRBV18, the J call TRBJ2-3; perhaps TRBD2 as D (6 bases). The V gene's germline CDR1 is KGHSH and CDR2 LQKENI. The CDR3 spans 13 residues. With 2 bases removed from V and 3 bases from J, the gap between germline ends came to 6 bases. CDR3 bases: TGTGCCAGCTCACCAGGGGGGACAGATACGCAGTATTTT. Translating gives CASSPGGTDTQYF. Using reference TRBV18 and TRBJ2-3 for the parts outside the CDR3, the full variable domain is NAGVMQNPRHLVRRRGQEARLRCSPMKGHSHVYWYRQLPEEGLKFMVYLQKENIIDESGMPKERFSAEFPKEGPSILRIQQVVRGDSAAYFCASSPGGTDTQYFGPGTRLTVL.

The chain has TRBV9 and TRBJ1-1; the D is unclear. Per the germline V gene, CDR1 is SGDLS and CDR2 is YYNGEE. Trimming removed 0 bases from V and 4 bases from J, with 13 bases in between. The CDR3 spans 15 residues. The CDR3 region is CASSVGVVSGTEAFF. CDR3 in DNA: TGTGCCAGCAGCGTAGGAGTGGTCTCGGGCACTGAAGCTTTCTTT.

V is TRBV27 and J is TRBJ1-2; TRBD1 is a possible D gene (5 bases). The CDR3 contains 16 residues. The germline V gene encodes CDR1 MNHEY and CDR2 SMNVEV (reference sequence). The V end was cut by 2 bases, the J end by 5 bases, with 18 bases between. CDR3 in DNA: TGTGCCAGCAGTTTAAGCGGTCCTCCAGGGAGGTATGGCTACACCTTC. Its translation is CASSLSGPPGRYGYTF.

The rearrangement joins TRBV30 to TRBJ1-4; TRBD1 aligns across 11 bases. The CDR3 loop spans 16 amino acids. The germline V gene encodes CDR1 GTSNPN and CDR2 SVGIG (reference sequence). The trim removed 2 bases at V and 7 bases at J, leaving 9 bases unmatched. CDR3 nucleotide sequence: TGTGCCTGGAGTCTCCTACCGGGACAGGGGGGTGAAAAACTGTTTTTT. Its translation: CAWSLLPGQGGEKLFF.

This clone came up a few times. V is TRBV28 and J is TRBJ1-1, with D perhaps TRBD1 (5 bases). Per the germline V gene, CDR1 is MDHEN and CDR2 is SYDVKM. The CDR3 contains 14 residues. Trimming pared 7 bases from V and 0 bases from J, leaving 12 bases between. CDR3 bases: TGTGCCAGCACCCCGACAGCCATGAACACTGAAGCTTTCTTT. This codes for CASTPTAMNTEAFF. The whole variable domain, filled in from reference TRBV28 and TRBJ1-1, reads DVKVTQSSRYLVKRTGEKVFLECVQDMDHENMFWYRQDPGLGLRLIYFSYDVKMKEKGDIPEGYSVSREKKERFSLILESASTNQTSMYLCASTPTAMNTEAFFGQGTRLTVV.